These 20 T cell receptor beta chains share one sample of origin, sequenced in a study of T cells after yellow fever vaccination (dated by TCRdb to between 2018 and 2020). The library was generated by 5' RACE. The sample was run on an Illumina NovaSeq 6000. The raw public reads went through TCRdb reprocessing: fastp at Q25, MiXCR clone calling, in-frame beta chains kept. Rows are combined by CDR3 protein, so each entry shows the most common genes and DNA. The sample records hundreds of thousands of distinct CDR3 sequences, around 4% of which are singletons. The leading ten clones occupy roughly a quarter of the sample. The sample's treatment or condition label is to be understood as: live attenuated yellow fever vaccine strain. The material sequenced was PBMCs, taken on the day of the yellow fever booster vaccination. These receptors all come from a man aged 18 to 35 who received the YFV17D yellow fever vaccine.

There are many counts of this clonotype. The V call is TRBV10-3, the J call TRBJ2-3; possibly TRBD1 for D (6 bases). Deletions cut 5 bases from V and 2 bases from J, with 11 bases between. This CDR3 comprises 14 residues. Germline CDR1 and CDR2: ENHRY and SYGVKD. Here the CDR3 DNA reads TGTGCCATCAGTTTTGGGGGCCTCACAGATACGCAGTATTTT. The encoded protein is CAISFGGLTDTQYF.

This clonotype has just a few counts. The chain couples TRBV5-1 to TRBJ2-7; 9 bases align to TRBD2. The J segment lost 2 bases and the V segment lost 4 bases, leaving 7 bases of the junction unmatched. The CDR3 runs 15 residues. Per the germline V gene, CDR1 is SGHRS and CDR2 is YFSETQ. CDR3 region: CASSVASGGTYEQYF. CDR3 nucleotides: TGCGCCAGCAGCGTCGCAAGCGGGGGGACCTACGAGCAGTACTTC. Together with reference TRBV5-1 and TRBJ2-7, the CDR3 gives the full variable domain: KAGVTQTPRYLIKTRGQQVTLSCSPISGHRSVSWYQQTPGQGLQFLFEYFSETQRNKGNFPGRFSGRQFSNSRSEMNVSTLELGDSALYLCASSVASGGTYEQYFGPGTRLTVT.

This clonotype was observed at least ten times. The chain joins TRBV27 to TRBJ1-2; D is undetermined. The CDR3 sequence is 13 residues long. V lost 0 bases to trimming and J lost 4 bases, with 6 bases between them. CDR1 and CDR2 from the germline V gene are MNHEY and SMNVEV (reference sequence). As DNA, the CDR3 is TGTGCCAGCAGTTTATCAGGGATCTATGGCTACACCTTC. Translated, it gives CASSLSGIYGYTF.

This clonotype was detected many times. This chain links TRBV7-9 with TRBJ1-2; D not certain. Germline-derived CDR1 and CDR2 are SEHNR and FQNEAQ (reference sequence). The CDR3 has 15 residues. V was cut by 7 bases and J by 2 bases, with 17 bases left in between. The CDR3 sequence: CASKLGSSPNYGYTF. The CDR3, as DNA: TGTGCCAGCAAATTGGGGAGCAGTCCAAACTATGGCTACACCTTC.

This clonotype was found a few times. The chain has TRBV27 and TRBJ2-7; tentative D call: TRBD2 (6 bases). In germline, CDR1 is MNHEY, CDR2 SMNVEV (reference sequence). V was cut by 7 bases and J by 6 bases, with 25 bases left in between. The CDR3 length is 16 residues. CDR3 region: CASTSELSGGMREQYF. CDR3 DNA: TGTGCCAGCACCTCTGAACTTTCCGGGGGTATGCGCGAGCAGTACTTC.

This clonotype was detected many times. The junction does not match germline at one end; this may be a read error. The rearrangement joins TRBV7-9 to TRBJ2-7; 7 nucleotides agree with TRBD1. The CDR3 totals 14 residues. Germline V CDR1 and CDR2: SEHNR, FQNEAQ (reference sequence). The CDR3 region is CAGSSDRSSYEQYF. The DNA for the CDR3 is TGTGCCGGCAGTTCGGACAGGAGCTCCTACGAGCAGTACTTC.

This CDR3 is CSARRGSHTEAFF. Written as DNA, the CDR3 is TGCAGTGCTAGAAGGGGGTCCCACACTGAAGCTTTCTTT. The rearrangement uses TRBV20-1 and TRBJ1-1, with D perhaps TRBD1 (6 bases). The ends were cut back, 2 bases at V and 3 bases at J, with 10 bases in the middle. CDR1 is DFQATT and CDR2 is SNEGSKA in the germline V gene (reference sequence). The CDR3 length is 13 residues.

This clonotype has just a few counts. V and J are TRBV30 and TRBJ2-1, with D unclear. Germline V CDR1 and CDR2: GTSNPN, SVGIG (reference sequence). V dropped 2 bases and J dropped 3 bases, with 2 bases sitting between them. This CDR3 is 11 amino acids long. This CDR3 reads CAWSFYNEQFF. CDR3 in DNA: TGTGCCTGGAGTTTCTACAATGAGCAGTTCTTC.

At least ten counts were recorded for this clonotype. The V gene is TRBV7-2, the J gene TRBJ2-7, with D tentatively TRBD1 or TRBD2 (5 bases each). The V end lost 6 bases, the J end lost 6 bases, and 18 bases lay between the germline ends. Germline lookup yields CDR1 SGHTA and CDR2 FQGNSA. The CDR3 has 14 amino acids. The CDR3 DNA reads as TGTGCCAGCAGTCCCCTCGGGACGTTCGGCGAGCAGTACTTC. Translating it yields CASSPLGTFGEQYF.

The chain carries TRBV9 and TRBJ1-1, with D maybe TRBD1 (6 bases). Trimming removed 2 bases from V and 3 bases from J, with 14 bases in between. This CDR3 is built from 15 residues. Per the germline V gene, CDR1 is SGDLS and CDR2 is YYNGEE. The CDR3 bases are TGTGCCAGCAGCGTGGACCCCTCAGGGGACACTGAAGCTTTCTTT. Protein product: CASSVDPSGDTEAFF.

This clonotype was counted many times. This chain links TRBV18 with TRBJ1-2; TRBD1 agrees at 7 bases. The CDR3 runs to 14 residues. Germline-derived CDR1 and CDR2 are KGHSH and LQKENI. Trimming took 6 bases from V and 1 from J; bases not matched to a gene: 5. This CDR3 reads CASSSDRSNYGYTF. The CDR3 DNA is TGTGCCAGCTCTTCGGACAGGAGTAACTATGGCTACACCTTC.

This clonotype was counted ten times or more. The chain recombines TRBV20-1 with TRBJ2-7; 9 bases are shared with TRBD1. The length of the CDR3 is 15 residues. V lost 5 bases and J lost 0; bases outside the gene matches: 8. The V gene's germline CDR1 is DFQATT and CDR2 SNEGSKA (reference sequence). The CDR3 nucleotides read TGCAGTGCTGCCCGGGACAGGGTAAGCTCCTACGAGCAGTACTTC. Its translation is CSAARDRVSSYEQYF.

At least ten counts were recorded for this clonotype. The J gene is TRBJ2-5, the V gene TRBV5-1; TRBD2 agrees at 12 bases. With V trimmed by 4 bases and J by 1 base, 8 bases remained unmatched. The CDR3 totals 17 residues. CDR1 is SGHRS, CDR2 YFSETQ, per germline. CDR3 nucleotides: TGCGCCAGCAGCAAATGGACTAGCGGGGCCCTCCAAGAGACCCAGTACTTC. It translates to CASSKWTSGALQETQYF.

V usage is TRBV28 and J usage is TRBJ2-7; 11 bases are a match to TRBD1. Trimming cost V 6 bases and J 7 bases; bases outside gene matches: 11. This CDR3 is 15 amino acids long. The germline CDR1 and CDR2 sequences are MDHEN and SYDVKM. In DNA, the CDR3 is TGTGCCAGCAGCCCTGGGGGACAGGGGGGTCAAGAGCAGTACGTC. As protein: CASSPGGQGGQEQYV.

In this sample, this clonotype turned up many times. The chain's CDR3 is CASSWSTGYTEAFF. For the CDR3, the DNA is TGCGCCAGCAGCTGGTCGACAGGGTACACTGAAGCTTTCTTT. The rearrangement joins TRBV5-1 to TRBJ1-1; TRBD1 aligns across 7 bases. After removal of 3 bases from V and 3 bases from J, the junction contained 5 bases not matched to a gene. The CDR3 extends over 14 amino acids. Germline-derived CDR1 and CDR2 are SGHRS and YFSETQ.

The chain is built from TRBV18 and TRBJ1-3; D possibly corresponds to TRBD1 (6 bases). V gave up 5 bases and J gave up 2 bases, with 10 bases separating them. This CDR3 has 14 amino acids. CDR1 is KGHSH and CDR2 is LQKENI in the germline V gene. CDR3 coding DNA: TGTGCCAGCTCATTACAGGGTCCTGGAAACACCATATATTTT. Translating it yields CASSLQGPGNTIYF.

V is TRBV3-1 and J is TRBJ2-1, with TRBD1 as a possible D gene (6 bases). Trimming took 0 bases from V and 4 from J, leaving 7 bases between them. CDR1 is LGHDT and CDR2 is YNNKEL in the germline V gene (reference sequence). CDR3 length: 14 amino acids. CDR3 nucleotides: TGTGCCAGCAGCCAAGAGACAGGTTACAATGAGCAGTTCTTC. Translated: CASSQETGYNEQFF.

This clonotype was seen more than once but under ten times. The gene calls are TRBV5-5 and TRBJ2-5; D ambiguous. With 1 base removed from V and 2 bases from J, the gap between germline ends came to 15 bases. The CDR3 has 16 residues. Germline CDR1 reads SGHKS; CDR2 reads YYEKEE (reference sequence). DNA for the CDR3: TGTGCCAGCAGCTTGTCCGAGGTAGAGCATCAAGAGACCCAGTACTTC. It yields the protein CASSLSEVEHQETQYF.

The chain combines TRBV14 with TRBJ2-2; D is perhaps TRBD2 (5 bases). The germline V gene encodes CDR1 SGHDN and CDR2 FVKESK. The V end lost 8 bases, the J end lost 0 bases, and 10 bases lay between the germline ends. The length of the CDR3 is 14 residues. CDR3 coding DNA: TGTGCCAGCCGACCGGGATCGAACACCGGGGAGCTGTTTTTT. Translated, it gives CASRPGSNTGELFF. The variable domain in full, with the rest retrieved from reference TRBV14 and TRBJ2-2, is EAGVTQFPSHSVIEKGQTVTLRCDPISGHDNLYWYRRVMGKEIKFLLHFVKESKQDESGMPNNRFLAERTGGTYSTLKVQPAELEDSGVYFCASRPGSNTGELFFGEGSRLTVL.

This clonotype has ten or more counts. The chain is built from TRBV6-1 and TRBJ2-1; D uncertain. V was shortened by 3 bases and J by 4 bases, with 13 bases between the two germline ends. The length of the CDR3 is 15 residues. The germline CDR1 and CDR2 sequences are MNHNS and SASEGT. Written as DNA, the CDR3 is TGTGCCAGCAGTGACGGGCCCGAGAGGTACAATGAGCAGTTCTTC. Its protein product is CASSDGPERYNEQFF.